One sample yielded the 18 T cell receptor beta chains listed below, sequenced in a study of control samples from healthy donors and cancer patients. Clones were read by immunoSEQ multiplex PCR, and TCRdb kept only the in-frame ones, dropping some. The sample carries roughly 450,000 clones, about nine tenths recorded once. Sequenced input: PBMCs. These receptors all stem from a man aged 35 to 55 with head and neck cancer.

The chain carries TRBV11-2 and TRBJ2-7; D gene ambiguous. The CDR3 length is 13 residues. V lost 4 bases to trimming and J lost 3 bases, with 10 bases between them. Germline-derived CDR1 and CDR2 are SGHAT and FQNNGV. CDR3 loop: CASSSSIIYEQYF. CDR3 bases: TGTGCCAGCAGCTCCTCTATCATCTACGAGCAGTACTTC.

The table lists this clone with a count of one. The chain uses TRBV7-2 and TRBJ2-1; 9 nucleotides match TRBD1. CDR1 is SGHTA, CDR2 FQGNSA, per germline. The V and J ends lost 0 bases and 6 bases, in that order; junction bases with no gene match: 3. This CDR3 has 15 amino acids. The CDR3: CASSLAQGASNEQFF. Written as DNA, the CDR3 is TGTGCCAGCAGCTTAGCACAGGGGGCAAGCAATGAGCAGTTCTTC.

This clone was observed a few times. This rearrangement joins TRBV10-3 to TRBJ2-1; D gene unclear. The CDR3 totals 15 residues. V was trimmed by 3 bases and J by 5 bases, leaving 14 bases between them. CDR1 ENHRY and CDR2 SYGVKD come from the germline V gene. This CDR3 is CAISERVQRHNEQFF. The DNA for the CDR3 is TGTGCCATCAGTGAAAGGGTCCAGAGGCACAATGAGCAGTTCTTC.

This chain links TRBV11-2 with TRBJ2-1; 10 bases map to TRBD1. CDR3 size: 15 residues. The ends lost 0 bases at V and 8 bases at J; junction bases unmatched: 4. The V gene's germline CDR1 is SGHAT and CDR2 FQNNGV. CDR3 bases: TGTGCCAGCAGCTTAGAGGGACAGGGGAACGATGAGCAGTTCTTC. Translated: CASSLEGQGNDEQFF.

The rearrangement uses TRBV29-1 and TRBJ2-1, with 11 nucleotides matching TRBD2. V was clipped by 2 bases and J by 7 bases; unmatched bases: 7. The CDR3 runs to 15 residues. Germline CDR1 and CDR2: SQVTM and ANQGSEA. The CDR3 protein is CSVERGSGRGNEQFF. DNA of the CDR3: TGCAGCGTTGAAAGGGGTAGCGGGAGGGGGAATGAGCAGTTCTTC.

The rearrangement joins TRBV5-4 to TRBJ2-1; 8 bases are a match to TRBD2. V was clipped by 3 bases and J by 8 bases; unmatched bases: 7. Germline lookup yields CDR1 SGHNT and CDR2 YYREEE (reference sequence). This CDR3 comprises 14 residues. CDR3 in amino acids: CASSSGRGWDEQFF. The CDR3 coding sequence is TGTGCCAGCAGCTCCGGGAGGGGTTGGGATGAGCAGTTCTTC.

CDR3 DNA: TGTGCCAGCCTTGGACCCCCCCGGCGGGCCCAAGATACGCAGTATTTT. Translated, it gives CASLGPPRRAQDTQYF. The rearrangement joins TRBV5-6 to TRBJ2-3, with D perhaps matching TRBD2 (5 bases). The CDR3 is 16 residues long. Germline CDR1 and CDR2: SGHDT and YYEEEE. V lost 7 bases and J 5 bases, leaving 23 bases between the germline ends.

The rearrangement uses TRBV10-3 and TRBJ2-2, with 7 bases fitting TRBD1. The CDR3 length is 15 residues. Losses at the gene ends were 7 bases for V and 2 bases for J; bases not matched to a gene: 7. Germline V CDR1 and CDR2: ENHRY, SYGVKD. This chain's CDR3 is CAITTGTANTGELFF. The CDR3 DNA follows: TGTGCCATCACCACCGGGACAGCCAACACCGGGGAGCTGTTTTTT.

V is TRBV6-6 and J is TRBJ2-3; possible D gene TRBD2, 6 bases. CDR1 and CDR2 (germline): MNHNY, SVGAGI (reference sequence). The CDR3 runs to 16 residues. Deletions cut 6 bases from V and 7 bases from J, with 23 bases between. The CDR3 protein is CASSRGTSSSVNTQYF. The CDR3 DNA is TGTGCCAGCAGCCGGGGGACCTCGTCTTCCGTTAATACGCAGTATTTT.

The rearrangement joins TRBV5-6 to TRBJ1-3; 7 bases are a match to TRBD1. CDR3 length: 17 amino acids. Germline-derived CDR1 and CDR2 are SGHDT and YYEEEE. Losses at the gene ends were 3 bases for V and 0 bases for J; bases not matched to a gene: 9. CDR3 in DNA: TGTGCCAGCAGCTCCTTGGACAGGCTTGACTCTGGAAACACCATATATTTT. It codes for CASSSLDRLDSGNTIYF.

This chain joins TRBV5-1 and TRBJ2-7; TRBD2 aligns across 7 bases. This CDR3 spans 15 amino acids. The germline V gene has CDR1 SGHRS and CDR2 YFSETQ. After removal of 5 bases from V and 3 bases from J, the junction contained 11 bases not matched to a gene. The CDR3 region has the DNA TGCGCCAGCAGTTCTAGCGGAGGCACCAACTACGAGCAGTACTTC. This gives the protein CASSSSGGTNYEQYF. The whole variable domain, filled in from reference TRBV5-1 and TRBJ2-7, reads KAGVTQTPRYLIKTRGQQVTLSCSPISGHRSVSWYQQTPGQGLQFLFEYFSETQRNKGNFPGRFSGRQFSNSRSEMNVSTLELGDSALYLCASSSSGGTNYEQYFGPGTRLTVT.

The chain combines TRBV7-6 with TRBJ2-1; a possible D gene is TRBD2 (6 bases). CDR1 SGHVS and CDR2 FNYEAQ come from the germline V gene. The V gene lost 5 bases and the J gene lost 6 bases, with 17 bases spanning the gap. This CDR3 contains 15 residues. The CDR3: CASSGQAGAGNEQFF. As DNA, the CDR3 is TGTGCCAGCAGCGGCCAAGCCGGAGCGGGCAATGAGCAGTTCTTC. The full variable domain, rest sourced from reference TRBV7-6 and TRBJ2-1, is GAGVSQSPRYKVTKRGQDVALRCDPISGHVSLYWYRQALGQGPEFLTYFNYEAQQDKSGLPNDRFSAERPEGSISTLTIQRTEQRDSAMYRCASSGQAGAGNEQFFGPGTRLTVL.

The CDR3 DNA is TGCAGTGCCAAGCCAGATACGCAGTATTTT. It translates to CSAKPDTQYF. The gene calls are TRBV20-1 and TRBJ2-3; no definite D call. The CDR3 runs 10 residues. Germline V gene sequence: CDR1 DFQATT, CDR2 SNEGSKA (reference sequence). The ends were cut back, 6 bases at V and 4 bases at J, with 5 bases in the middle.

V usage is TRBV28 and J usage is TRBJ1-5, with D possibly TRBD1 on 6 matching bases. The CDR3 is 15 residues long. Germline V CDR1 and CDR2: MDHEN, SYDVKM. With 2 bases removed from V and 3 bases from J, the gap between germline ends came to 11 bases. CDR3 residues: CASSLPDRYNQPQHF. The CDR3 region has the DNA TGTGCCAGCAGTTTACCCGACAGGTACAATCAGCCCCAGCATTTT.

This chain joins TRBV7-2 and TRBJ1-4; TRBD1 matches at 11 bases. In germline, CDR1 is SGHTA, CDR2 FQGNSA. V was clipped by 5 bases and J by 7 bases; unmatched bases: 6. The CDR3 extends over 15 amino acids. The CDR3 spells CASSSWDRGGEKLFF. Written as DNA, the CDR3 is TGTGCCAGCAGCAGCTGGGACAGGGGGGGTGAAAAACTGTTTTTT.

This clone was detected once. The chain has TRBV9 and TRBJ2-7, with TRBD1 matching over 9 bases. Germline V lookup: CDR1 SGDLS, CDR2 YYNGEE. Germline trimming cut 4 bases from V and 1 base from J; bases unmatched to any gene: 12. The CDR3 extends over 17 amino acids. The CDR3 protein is CASSLPRDRDQSYEQYF. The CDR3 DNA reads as TGTGCCAGCAGCCTCCCTCGGGACAGGGACCAATCCTACGAGCAGTACTTC.

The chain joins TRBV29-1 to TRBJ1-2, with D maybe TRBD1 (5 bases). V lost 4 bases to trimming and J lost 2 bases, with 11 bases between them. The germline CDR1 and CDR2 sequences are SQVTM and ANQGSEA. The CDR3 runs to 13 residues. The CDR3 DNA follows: TGCAGCGTTGTCTCCTCAGGGAACTATGGCTACACCTTC. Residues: CSVVSSGNYGYTF. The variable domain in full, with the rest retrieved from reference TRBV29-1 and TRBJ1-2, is SAVISQKPSRDICQRGTSLTIQCQVDSQVTMMFWYRQQPGQSLTLIATANQGSEATYESGFVIDKFPISRPNLTFSTLTVSNMSPEDSSIYLCSVVSSGNYGYTFGSGTRLTVV.

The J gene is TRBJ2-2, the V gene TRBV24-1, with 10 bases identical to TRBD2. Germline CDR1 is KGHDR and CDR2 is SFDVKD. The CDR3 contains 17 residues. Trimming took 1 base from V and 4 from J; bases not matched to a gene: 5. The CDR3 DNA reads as TGTGCCACCAGTGATTTTCGAGCGGGGGGGGTCACCGGGGAGCTGTTTTTT. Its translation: CATSDFRAGGVTGELFF.